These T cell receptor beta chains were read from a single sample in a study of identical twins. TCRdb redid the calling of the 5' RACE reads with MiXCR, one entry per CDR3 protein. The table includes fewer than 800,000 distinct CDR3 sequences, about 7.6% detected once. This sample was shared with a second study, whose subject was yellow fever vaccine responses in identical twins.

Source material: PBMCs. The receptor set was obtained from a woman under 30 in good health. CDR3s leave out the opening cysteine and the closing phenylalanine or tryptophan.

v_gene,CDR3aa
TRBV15,ATCRGGRETQY
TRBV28,ASSPHLTSGAKETQY
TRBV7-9,ASSDWDRGTAGYT
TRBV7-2,ASSILLAGGYEQY
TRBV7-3,ASSPRTSGIKF
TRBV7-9,ASSSGTTGANVLT
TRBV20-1,SQGRVVPNGYT
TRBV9,ASSAGWDRGREKLF
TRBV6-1,ASSQTSGPYNEQF
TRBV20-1,SARDGGRRLLQETQY
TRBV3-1,ASSRSGGDQETQY
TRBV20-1,SARKIPGQGNEQY
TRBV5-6,ASSGDTNTGELF
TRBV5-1,ASSSGQFTGELF
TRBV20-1,SAYVGAETEAF
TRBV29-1,SAALLVTPDTQY
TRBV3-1,ASSQVSTRSSGANVLT
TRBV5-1,ASSLEPGQGSLGELF
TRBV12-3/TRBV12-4,ASSFRQGGSGELF
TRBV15,ATSPGRASNYGYT
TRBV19,ASSIGSSDNQPQH
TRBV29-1,SVELDQPREQY
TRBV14,ASGRSYNEQF
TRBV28,ASNWGQPQETQY
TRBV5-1,ASSLNRANYNEQF
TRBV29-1,SVSILRSYSEQF
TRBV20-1,SAPLDRARSEAF
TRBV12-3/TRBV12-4,ASSSDGLDQPQH
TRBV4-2,AISPHGGTSGTNEQY
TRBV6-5,ASTSTGRGYT
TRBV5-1,ASSLLKSQNNQETQY
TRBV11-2,ASSLDRGTSGRGEQF
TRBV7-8,ASSLVPLAGGRETQY
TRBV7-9,ASSSWGREEANYGYT
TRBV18,ASSTTDTGELF
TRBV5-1,ASSSGGYAEAF
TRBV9,ASSVATGVDGYT
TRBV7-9,ASSPRTGHYEQY
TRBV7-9,ASSSLTGVNTEAF
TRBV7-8,ASSVTAGTSGRHEQF
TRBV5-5,ASSRRQAYSYNEQF
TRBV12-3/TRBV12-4,ASVKRASQPQH
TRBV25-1,ASSEGVARHYEQY
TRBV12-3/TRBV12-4,ASSFRTFRRGYT
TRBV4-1,ASSQWALTEAF
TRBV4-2,ASSQVTEDGYT
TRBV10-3,AATGATNEKLF
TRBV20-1,SALGQGNSPLH
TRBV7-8,ASSSAPPVAEAF
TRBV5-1,ASSQTGPGNTIY
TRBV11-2,ASSPTSGNAEQF
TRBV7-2,ASSPFLLNTEAF
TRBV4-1,ASSQDEGGYNSPLH
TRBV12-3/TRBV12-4,ASSLDSSGANVLT
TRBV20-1,SARDRGRTANYGYT
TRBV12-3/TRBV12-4,ASVPGGPTYNEQF
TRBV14,ASSRGTRRSSWAQY
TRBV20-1,SASPRTGGQSPLH
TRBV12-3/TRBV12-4,ASSPSLTNEQF